The rows below give T cell receptor beta chains drawn from one sample of a study of cytomegalovirus exposure and HLA in healthy donors. Assay used: immunoSEQ multiplex PCR; TCRdb lists only in-frame clones, some missing. The table lists more than 150,000 clones, roughly 84% of them singletons. The sequenced sample was PBMCs. The receptors here all came from a boy younger than 10 in good health and CMV-seronegative. The CDR3 runs from the conserved cysteine through the conserved F or W. D genes are given only for firm matches. Some rows mark clone size as missing; the rest say once, few, many or name a class of expanded clone.

TRBJ1-2	.	TRBD1	TRBV7-9	TGTGCCAGCAGCTTAGGGACAGGGTATCAGAATGGCTACACCTTC	CASSLGTGYQNGYTF
TRBJ2-5	.	TRBD2	TRBV27	TGTGCCAGCAGTTTATTGCCCGGACTAGCGGGAGAAGAGACCCAGTACTTC	CASSLLPGLAGEETQYF
TRBJ2-7	.	.	TRBV27	TGTGCCACCGGGACATGGGCCTACGAGCAGTACTTC	CATGTWAYEQYF
TRBJ1-1	.	.	TRBV5-4	TGTGCCAGCAGCGTAGGCGGCAGGGTGAACACTGAAGCTTTCTTT	CASSVGGRVNTEAFF
TRBJ1-1	.	.	TRBV9	TGTGCCAGCAGCCAGATCACAGGGAGAGACACTGAAGCTTTCTTT	CASSQITGRDTEAFF
TRBJ1-3	.	TRBD1	TRBV18	TGTGCCAGCTCACTCGGGGACAGCTCTGGAAACACCATATATTTT	CASSLGDSSGNTIYF
TRBJ2-1	few	.	TRBV19	TGTGCCAGTAGCCCCACGGGGAACTCCTACAATGAGCAGTTCTTC	CASSPTGNSYNEQFF
TRBJ1-1	.	TRBD1	TRBV5-1	TGCGCCAGCAGCTTCCCCCAGGGGGCAATAGGCACTGAAGCTTTCTTT	CASSFPQGAIGTEAFF
TRBJ2-5	few	TRBD2	TRBV30	TGTGCCTGGAGTGCGGGAGGGGCGAAAGAGACCCAGTACTTC	CAWSAGGAKETQYF
TRBJ1-5	.	.	TRBV19	TGTGCCAGTAGTATCTTGGCCAATCAGCCCCAGCATTTT	CASSILANQPQHF
TRBJ1-2	few	TRBD1	TRBV4-1	TGCGCCAGCAGCCAAGGGACAGGGGGAAGATATGGCTACACCTTC	CASSQGTGGRYGYTF
TRBJ2-3	.	.	TRBV2	TGTGCCAGCAGTGGACCCCAAGGGGGACCCACAGATACGCAGTATTTT	CASSGPQGGPTDTQYF
TRBJ2-2	.	TRBD2	TRBV9	TGTGCCAGCAGTACGACTAGCGGGGCGCCCACCGGGGAGCTGTTTTTT	CASSTTSGAPTGELFF
TRBJ2-7	.	.	TRBV7-9	TGTGCCAGCAGTCCAACTGGGAGCTCCTACGAGCAGTACTTC	CASSPTGSSYEQYF
TRBJ1-2	.	.	TRBV9	TGTGCCAGCAGCCCCACGACAGATAACTATGGCTACACCTTC	CASSPTTDNYGYTF
TRBJ2-5	.	.	TRBV4-1	TGCGCCAGCAGCCAACCACAGGGTTGGGAGACCCAGTACTTC	CASSQPQGWETQYF
TRBJ1-1	.	.	TRBV29-1	TGCAGCGTTGGACAAGACCTTATGGAAGCTTTCTTT	CSVGQDLMEAFF
TRBJ1-3	.	.	TRBV11-2	TGTGCCAGCAGCTCCACAGGGCTCAGTGGAAACACCATATATTTT	CASSSTGLSGNTIYF
TRBJ2-2	.	TRBD1	TRBV28	TGTGCCAGCAGTCCGCCGGGACAGGCGAACACCGGGGAGCTGTTTTTT	CASSPPGQANTGELFF
TRBJ1-4	.	TRBD1	TRBV7-9	TGTGCCAGCAGCCCCCGGGACAGGGGCAATGAAAAACTGTTTTTT	CASSPRDRGNEKLFF
TRBJ2-5	once	.	TRBV7-3	TGTGCCAGCAGTCCAATCGGGAGTTGGGAGACCCAGTACTTC	CASSPIGSWETQYF
TRBJ2-2	once	TRBD1	TRBV5-6	TGTGCCAGCAGCCCCATGGGCCAGGGGGACACCGGGGAGCTGTTTTTT	CASSPMGQGDTGELFF
TRBJ2-7	.	.	TRBV12-1	TGTGCCAGCAGCTTTGCCGAACGGGGACTAGCAAGGAAGCAGTACTTC	CASSFAERGLARKQYF
TRBJ2-1	.	TRBD2	TRBV2	TGTGCCAGCAGATCCCCTAGCGGGAGAGTCGATGAGCAGTTCTTC	CASRSPSGRVDEQFF
TRBJ2-3	few	TRBD1	TRBV28	TGTGCCACGTTAGGGACAGATAGCACAGATACGCAGTATTTT	CATLGTDSTDTQYF
TRBJ2-1	.	.	TRBV5-6	TGTGTCAGCAGCTTGGAGTGGGCGGGGCCTAGAGGTGAGCAGTTCTTC	CVSSLEWAGPRGEQFF
TRBJ2-7	.	TRBD1	TRBV27	TGTGCCAGCAGTCTTCGGACAGGGGCCTACGAGCAGTACTTC	CASSLRTGAYEQYF
TRBJ1-1	.	TRBD1	TRBV15	TGTGCCACCAGCGGAAGGGACAGCCAAGAAGCTTTCTTT	CATSGRDSQEAFF
TRBJ2-5	.	TRBD2	TRBV2	TGTGCCAGCAGCGGCGGGAGGAACCAAGAGACCCAGTACTTC	CASSGGRNQETQYF